This T cell receptor beta chain emerged from a study of cytomegalovirus exposure and HLA in healthy donors. Both 60 Vbeta primers and 13 Jbeta primers went into the PCR. The repertoire was sequenced with immunoSEQ multiplex PCR; TCRdb's copy has only in-frame clones and lacks some. This sample lists 140,000 to 150,000 clones; its ten largest clones have under 2%. In regard to this clone: Its matching antigen is unknown.

The CDR3 consists of 14 residues. Germline V gene lookup returns CDR1 SGHKS and CDR2 YYEKEE (reference sequence). The trim removed 0 bases at V and 3 bases at J, leaving 1 base unmatched. Points from the study as a whole: Most TCR sequences were seen very rarely across donors, but some public TCRs occurred in many. The study flagged approximately 180 TCR beta chains as cytomegalovirus-associated. Accurate prediction of HLA-A and HLA-B alleles (for most subjects) was reportedly achieved from TCR beta sequences. Analysis performed later found roughly 18,000 TCR beta sequences associated with HLA alleles at 0.05 false discovery rate.

V usage is TRBV5-5 and J usage is TRBJ2-7; 9 nucleotides align to TRBD2. This receptor was identified in a woman aged 50 to 60 in good health and CMV-seronegative. The specimen sequenced was PBMCs. As DNA, the CDR3 is TGTGCCAGCAGCTTGGCTAGCGGGATCTACGAGCAGTACTTC. Amino acids: CASSLASGIYEQYF.